The clone carrying this T cell receptor (beta chain) came up once. This CDR3 region has 15 residues. Between the trimmed V and J ends, which lost 5 bases and 5 bases, there was a span of 15 bases. The germline gives CDR1 SSHAT, CDR2 FNYEAQ (reference sequence). The Seattle patients joined while their infection was active and were tracked longitudinally afterward. The data were produced by immunoSEQ multiplex PCR, yet TCRdb's version contains in-frame clones alone and is incomplete. The sample lists approximately 400,000 clones, around 88% occurring once. This specimen comes from a study of blood T cell repertoires in COVID-19. Study at large: There were acute and convalescent COVID-19 samples, and they came from the United States, Italy and Spain. PBMCs, B-cell-depleted T cells, or T cells were the source of the cDNA or gDNA that made up the material.

The receptor comes from a woman aged 50 to 60 with COVID-19, enrolled during active disease. Source material: peripheral blood. The V call is TRBV7-7, the J call TRBJ2-2; the D gene is possibly TRBD2 (5 bases). Written as DNA, the CDR3 is TGTGCCAGCAGCCCGTCACAGCGAGGGACCGGGGAGCTGTTTTTT. It yields the protein CASSPSQRGTGELFF.